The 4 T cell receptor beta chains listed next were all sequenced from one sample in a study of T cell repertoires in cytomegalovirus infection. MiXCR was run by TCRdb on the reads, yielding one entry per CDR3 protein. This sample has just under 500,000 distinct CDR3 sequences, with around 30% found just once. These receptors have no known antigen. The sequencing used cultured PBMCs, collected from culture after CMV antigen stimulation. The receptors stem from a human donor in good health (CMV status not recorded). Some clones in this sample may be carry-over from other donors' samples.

In DNA form, the CDR3 reads TGTGCCAGCAGAGAGGGGCAGGGGGAACGAGCCAAAAACATTCAGTACTTC. As protein: CASREGQGERAKNIQYF. This sequence joins TRBV12-3 or TRBV12-4 and TRBJ2-4; 7 nucleotides line up with TRBD1. The CDR3 is made up of 17 amino acids. V dropped 6 bases and J dropped 0; count of bases not matched to a gene: 11.

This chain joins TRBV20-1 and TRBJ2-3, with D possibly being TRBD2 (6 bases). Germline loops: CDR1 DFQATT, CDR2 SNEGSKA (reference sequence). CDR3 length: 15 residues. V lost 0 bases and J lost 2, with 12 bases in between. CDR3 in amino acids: CSARDFGRITDTQYF. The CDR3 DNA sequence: TGCAGTGCTAGAGATTTTGGGAGGATCACAGATACGCAGTATTTT.

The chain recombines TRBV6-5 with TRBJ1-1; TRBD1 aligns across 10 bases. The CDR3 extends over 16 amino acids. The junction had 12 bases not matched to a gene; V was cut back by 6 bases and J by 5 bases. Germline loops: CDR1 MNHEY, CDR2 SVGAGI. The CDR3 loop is CASRFLTGGLRTEAFF. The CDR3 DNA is TGTGCCAGCAGATTTTTGACAGGGGGCTTGCGGACTGAAGCTTTCTTT.

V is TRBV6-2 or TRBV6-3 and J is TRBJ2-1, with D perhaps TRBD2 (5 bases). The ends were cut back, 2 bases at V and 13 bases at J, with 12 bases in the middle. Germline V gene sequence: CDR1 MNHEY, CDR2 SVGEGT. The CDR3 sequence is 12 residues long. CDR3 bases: TGTGCCAGCAGTTACGTGGATCTAGCTCAGTTCTTC. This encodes CASSYVDLAQFF.